A single sample gave rise to the 5 T cell receptor beta chains below, sequenced in a study of neurological immune-mediated disorders. Sample time point: technical triplicate 1. TCRdb reanalysed the 5' RACE reads using MiXCR and keeps one entry per CDR3 protein. Found here are roughly 38,000 distinct CDR3 sequences, around 10% of them singletons; the top ten hold about 4%. Sequencing was performed on PBMCs. Receptor source: a man aged 60 to 69 with HTLV-1-associated myelopathy (HAM/TSP).

The table lists this clonotype with many counts. This chain links TRBV7-9 with TRBJ2-5, with D possibly being TRBD1 or TRBD2 (6 bases each). The CDR3 covers 15 residues. Between the trimmed V and J ends, which lost 6 bases and 0 bases, there was a span of 14 bases. The germline gives CDR1 SEHNR, CDR2 FQNEAQ (reference sequence). CDR3: CASSFSGAYQETQYF. CDR3 sequence (DNA): TGTGCCAGCAGTTTTTCGGGGGCGTACCAAGAGACCCAGTACTTC. Based on the CDR3 plus reference TRBV7-9 and TRBJ2-5, the full variable domain is DTGVSQNPRHKITKRGQNVTFRCDPISEHNRLYWYRQTLGQGPEFLTYFQNEAQLEKSRLLSDRFSAERPKGSFSTLEIQRTEQGDSAMYLCASSFSGAYQETQYFGPGTRLLVL.

This clonotype was seen repeatedly, ten times or more. The V and J genes are TRBV20-1 and TRBJ2-2, with 9 bases that match TRBD1. The germline V gene encodes CDR1 DFQATT and CDR2 SNEGSKA (reference sequence). The CDR3 is 16 amino acids. The V and J ends lost 0 bases and 4 bases, in that order; junction bases with no gene match: 6. The CDR3 DNA sequence: TGCAGTGCTAGAGATCCCGGGACAGGGATCACCGGGGAGCTGTTTTTT. This sequence encodes CSARDPGTGITGELFF.

This clonotype was detected many times. The chain recombines TRBV28 with TRBJ1-2; perhaps TRBD1 as D (6 bases). The CDR3 runs to 14 residues. Trimming stripped 2 bases from V and 2 bases from J, with 9 bases between. Germline CDR1 is MDHEN and CDR2 is SYDVKM. This CDR3 is CASSLGTPNYGYTF. CDR3 bases: TGTGCCAGCAGTTTAGGGACACCGAACTATGGCTACACCTTC.

This clonotype was counted ten times or more. The chain recombines TRBV12-3 or TRBV12-4 with TRBJ2-3; the match to TRBD2 covers 7 bases. The junction had 5 bases not matched to a gene; V was cut back by 3 bases and J by 2 bases. The CDR3 is made up of 15 amino acids. In nucleotides, the CDR3 is TGTGCCAGCAGTTTTAAAGCGGGATCCACAGATACGCAGTATTTT. Its protein product is CASSFKAGSTDTQYF.

This clonotype has at least ten counts. CDR3 bases: TGTGCCAGCAGTTACGCGCGGGTCAGAGGCACTGAAGCTTTCTTT. Amino acid sequence: CASSYARVRGTEAFF. The V call is TRBV6-2 or TRBV6-3, the J call TRBJ1-1, with no clear D. This CDR3 spans 15 amino acids. CDR1 MNHEY and CDR2 SVGEGT come from the germline V gene. The germline V and J ends were trimmed by 2 bases and 4 bases, with 14 bases remaining between them.